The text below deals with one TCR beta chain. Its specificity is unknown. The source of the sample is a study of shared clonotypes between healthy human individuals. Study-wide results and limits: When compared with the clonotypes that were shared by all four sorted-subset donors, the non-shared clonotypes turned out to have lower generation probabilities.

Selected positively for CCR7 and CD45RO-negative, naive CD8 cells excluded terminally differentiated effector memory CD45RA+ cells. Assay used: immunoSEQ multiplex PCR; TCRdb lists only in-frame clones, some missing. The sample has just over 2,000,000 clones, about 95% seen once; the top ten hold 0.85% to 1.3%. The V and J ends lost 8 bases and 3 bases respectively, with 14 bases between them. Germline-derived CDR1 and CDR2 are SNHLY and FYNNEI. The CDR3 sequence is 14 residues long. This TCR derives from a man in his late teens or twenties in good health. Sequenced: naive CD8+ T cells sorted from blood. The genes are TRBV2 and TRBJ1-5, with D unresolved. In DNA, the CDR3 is TGTGCCAGCGAAGGAAGTAGGAACAATCAGCCCCAGCATTTT. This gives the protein CASEGSRNNQPQHF. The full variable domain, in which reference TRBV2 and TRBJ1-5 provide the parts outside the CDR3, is EPEVTQTPSHQVTQMGQEVILRCVPISNHLYFYWYRQILGQKVEFLVSFYNNEISEKSEIFDDQFSVERPDGSNFTLKIRSTKLEDSAMYFCASEGSRNNQPQHFGDGTRLSIL.